One and the same sample provided the 10 T cell receptor beta chains below, sequenced in a study of blood T cell repertoires in COVID-19. Here immunoSEQ multiplex PCR was the method, and the copy in TCRdb shows in-frame clones only, minus some. Here the sample spans about 370,000 clones, 85% to 90% being singletons. The sequencing sample was made of PBMCs or T cells enriched from blood (not recorded which). The receptors shown here come from a young man who had recovered from COVID-19.

The chain recombines TRBV2 with TRBJ1-1; the match to TRBD1 covers 8 bases. Germline values: CDR1 SNHLY, CDR2 FYNNEI. V trimming: 6 bases; J trimming: 4 bases; junction bases outside the gene matches: 7. The CDR3 contains 14 residues. CDR3 coding DNA: TGTGCCAGCAGCGGGGACAGGTGGAGCACTGAAGCTTTCTTT. Protein sequence: CASSGDRWSTEAFF.

V gene TRBV5-1 combines with J gene TRBJ2-2; D might be TRBD2 (6 bases). Looked up from germline, CDR1 is SGHRS and CDR2 is YFSETQ. This CDR3 is 13 amino acids long. Trimming stripped 4 bases from V and 7 bases from J, with 11 bases between. This chain's CDR3 is CASSIVEGGELFF. CDR3 nucleotides: TGCGCCAGCAGCATCGTGGAGGGCGGGGAGCTGTTTTTT.

The rearrangement joins TRBV9 to TRBJ2-7; TRBD2 might be the D (6 bases). Trimming took 4 bases from V and 4 from J, leaving 12 bases between them. This CDR3 has 13 residues. Germline V gene sequence: CDR1 SGDLS, CDR2 YYNGEE. The CDR3 spells CASSPGDGYEQYF. The CDR3 DNA reads TGTGCCAGCAGCCCGGGAGACGGGTACGAGCAGTACTTC.

The V call is TRBV5-1, the J call TRBJ2-3; 13 bases agree with TRBD2. The CDR3 is made up of 18 amino acids. V was pared by 0 bases and J by 5 bases, with 9 bases of the junction left unmatched. The germline V gene encodes CDR1 SGHRS and CDR2 YFSETQ. CDR3 residues: CASSLEGLAGDVIDTQYF. The DNA for the CDR3 is TGCGCCAGCAGCTTGGAAGGACTAGCGGGAGACGTGATAGATACGCAGTATTTT.

The rearrangement uses TRBV29-1 and TRBJ1-2; D possibly corresponds to TRBD1 (5 bases). Germline CDR1 is SQVTM and CDR2 is ANQGSEA. CDR3 length: 14 amino acids. Trimming took 2 bases from V and 2 from J, leaving 12 bases between them. This CDR3 reads CSVEPTETNYGYTF. DNA of the CDR3: TGCAGCGTTGAACCGACAGAAACAAACTATGGCTACACCTTC.

The genes are TRBV29-1 and TRBJ2-3; 9 positions match TRBD1. The CDR3 consists of 14 residues. CDR1 is SQVTM and CDR2 is ANQGSEA in the germline V gene. The J segment lost 4 bases and the V segment lost 6 bases, leaving 8 bases of the junction unmatched. The CDR3 loop is CSVGQGFISDTQYF. DNA of the CDR3: TGCAGCGTGGGACAGGGTTTTATTTCAGATACGCAGTATTTT.

V is TRBV5-4 and J is TRBJ1-1; 7 bases map to TRBD1. CDR1 SGHNT and CDR2 YYREEE come from the germline V gene (reference sequence). V was clipped by 4 bases and J by 1 base; unmatched bases: 1. The CDR3 is 13 amino acids. The CDR3 bases are TGTGCCAGCAGCAACAGGGGGAACACTGAAGCTTTCTTT. Translation: CASSNRGNTEAFF.

The V call is TRBV7-2, the J call TRBJ1-4; tentative D call: TRBD1 (5 bases). Germline V gene data show CDR1 as SGHTA and CDR2 as FQGNSA. V was cut by 0 bases and J by 5 bases, with 10 bases left in between. This CDR3 is 15 amino acids long. As DNA, the CDR3 is TGTGCCAGCAGCTTAGCGCGACAGCCCAATGAAAAACTGTTTTTT. It encodes CASSLARQPNEKLFF.

The chain is built from TRBV2 and TRBJ1-4; a possible D gene is TRBD1 (6 bases). Germline V gene lookup returns CDR1 SNHLY and CDR2 FYNNEI. The CDR3 is made up of 15 amino acids. The ends were cut back, 2 bases at V and 7 bases at J, with 14 bases in the middle. The CDR3 reads CASSEQGQRGEKLFF. The CDR3 DNA sequence: TGTGCCAGCAGTGAACAGGGACAAAGGGGTGAAAAACTGTTTTTT.

V gene TRBV7-9 combines with J gene TRBJ2-1; 9 bases agree with TRBD2. CDR3 length: 17 amino acids. Per germline, CDR1 SEHNR and CDR2 FQNEAQ (reference sequence). V gave up 5 bases and J gave up 0 bases; unmatched junction bases: 8. The CDR3 here is CASSTTQRGVSYNEQFF. The CDR3 coding sequence is TGTGCCAGCAGCACCACACAGCGGGGGGTCTCCTACAATGAGCAGTTCTTC.